The 8 T cell receptor beta chains reported below all come from one sample, sequenced in a study of blood T cell repertoires in COVID-19. Assay used: immunoSEQ multiplex PCR; TCRdb lists only in-frame clones, some missing. Here the sample spans some 140,000 clones, less than 90% being singletons. The sequencing input was PBMCs or T cells enriched from blood (not recorded which). These receptors came from a man between 35 and 55 years old with acute COVID-19.

The chain links TRBV24-1 to TRBJ2-7; D perhaps matches TRBD1 (6 bases). The CDR3 sequence is 14 residues long. Deletions cut 2 bases from V and 2 bases from J, with 9 bases between. In germline, CDR1 is KGHDR, CDR2 SFDVKD. CDR3 loop: CATSDSDSTYEQYF. Written as DNA, the CDR3 is TGTGCCACCAGTGATTCGGACAGTACCTACGAGCAGTACTTC.

The V gene is TRBV28, the J gene TRBJ1-6; 9 nucleotides match TRBD1. The CDR3 has 15 residues. Germline V gene data show CDR1 as MDHEN and CDR2 as SYDVKM. The V and J ends lost 11 bases and 3 bases, in that order; junction bases with no gene match: 8. The CDR3 region is CASYPGQGYNSPLHF. The CDR3 DNA is TGTGCCTCTTATCCGGGACAGGGCTATAATTCACCCCTCCACTTT.

This chain connects TRBV7-9 to TRBJ1-5, with TRBD1 matching 9 bases. Germline-derived CDR1 and CDR2 are SEHNR and FQNEAQ (reference sequence). V shed 5 bases and J 5 bases; nucleotides not matched to a gene: 4. This CDR3 contains 14 residues. CDR3 sequence reads: CASSLGTGYQPQHF. CDR3 in DNA: TGTGCCAGCAGCCTCGGGACAGGGTATCAGCCCCAGCATTTT.

Written as DNA, the CDR3 is TGTGCCAGAAGCTTAGATTGGGGCCGGTGCAATCAGCCCCAGCATTTT. Its protein is CARSLDWGRCNQPQHF. The genes are TRBV7-5 and TRBJ1-5; the listed D gene, TRBD1, was not tested against the DNA. TRBV7-5 is an annotated pseudogene. The CDR3 runs to 16 residues.

This clone was counted only a few times. This CDR3 reads CASTKTGHSPLHF. CDR3 coding DNA: TGTGCCAGCACCAAGACAGGGCATTCACCCCTCCACTTT. This sequence joins TRBV28 and TRBJ1-6; 7 nucleotides agree with TRBD1. V lost 7 bases to trimming and J lost 8 bases; unmatched junction nucleotides: 5. Germline CDR1 and CDR2: MDHEN and SYDVKM. This CDR3 has 13 amino acids.

The genes are TRBV28 and TRBJ1-4, with D tentatively TRBD1 (6 bases). The germline V gene encodes CDR1 MDHEN and CDR2 SYDVKM. Between the trimmed V and J ends, which lost 6 bases and 8 bases, there was a span of 13 bases. This CDR3 region has 13 residues. The CDR3 here is CASSPGDGEKLFF. The CDR3, as DNA: TGTGCCAGCAGCCCAGGGGATGGCGAAAAACTGTTTTTT.

This clone was counted only a few times. This sequence joins TRBV2 and TRBJ2-1; D is undetermined. Trimming cost V 8 bases and J 3 bases, with 8 bases left between them. The CDR3 is made up of 12 amino acids. Per germline, CDR1 SNHLY and CDR2 FYNNEI. CDR3 coding DNA: TGTGCCAGCCTGGAGTACTACAATGAGCAGTTCTTC. As protein: CASLEYYNEQFF.

The chain recombines TRBV2 with TRBJ2-7; possibly TRBD1 for D (6 bases). Germline CDR1 SNHLY, CDR2 FYNNEI. The V and J ends lost 7 bases and 3 bases respectively, with 16 bases between them. The CDR3 has 14 amino acids. CDR3 in amino acids: CASIRDTSFYEQYF. The CDR3 DNA reads TGTGCCAGCATCCGGGACACGTCCTTCTACGAGCAGTACTTC. The variable domain in full, completed from reference TRBV2 and TRBJ2-7, reads EPEVTQTPSHQVTQMGQEVILRCVPISNHLYFYWYRQILGQKVEFLVSFYNNEISEKSEIFDDQFSVERPDGSNFTLKIRSTKLEDSAMYFCASIRDTSFYEQYFGPGTRLTVT.